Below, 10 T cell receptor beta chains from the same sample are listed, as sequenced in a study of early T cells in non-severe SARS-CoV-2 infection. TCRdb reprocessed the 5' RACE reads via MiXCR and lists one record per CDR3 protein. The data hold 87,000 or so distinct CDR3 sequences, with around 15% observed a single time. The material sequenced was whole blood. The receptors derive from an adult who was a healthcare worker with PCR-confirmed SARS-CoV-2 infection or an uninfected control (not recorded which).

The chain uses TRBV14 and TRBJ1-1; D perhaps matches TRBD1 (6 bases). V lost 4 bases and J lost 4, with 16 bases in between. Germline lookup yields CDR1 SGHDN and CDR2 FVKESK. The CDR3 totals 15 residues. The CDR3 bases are TGTGCCAGCAGCCTTGGGGGGGCTGGGAGCACTGAAGCTTTCTTT. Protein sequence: CASSLGGAGSTEAFF.

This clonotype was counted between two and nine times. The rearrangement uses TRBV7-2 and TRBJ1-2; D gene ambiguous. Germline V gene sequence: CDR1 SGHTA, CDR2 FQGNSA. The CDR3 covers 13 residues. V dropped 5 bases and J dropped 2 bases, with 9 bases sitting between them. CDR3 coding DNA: TGTGCCAGCAGCCCCACTAAGAACTATGGCTACACCTTC. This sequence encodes CASSPTKNYGYTF.

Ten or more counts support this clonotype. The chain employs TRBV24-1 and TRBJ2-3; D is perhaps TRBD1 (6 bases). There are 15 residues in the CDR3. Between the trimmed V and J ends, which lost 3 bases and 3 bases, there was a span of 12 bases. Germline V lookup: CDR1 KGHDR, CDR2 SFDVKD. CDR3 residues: CATSDLSRGTDTQYF. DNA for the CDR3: TGTGCCACCAGTGATCTTTCCAGGGGTACAGATACGCAGTATTTT.

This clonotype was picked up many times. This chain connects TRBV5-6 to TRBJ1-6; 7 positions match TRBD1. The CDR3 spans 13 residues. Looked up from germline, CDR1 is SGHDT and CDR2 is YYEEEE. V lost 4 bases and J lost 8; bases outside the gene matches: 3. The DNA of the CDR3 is TGTGCCAGCAGCGGAGACAGGGATTCACCCCTCCACTTT. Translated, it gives CASSGDRDSPLHF. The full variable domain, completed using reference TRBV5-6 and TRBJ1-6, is DAGVTQSPTHLIKTRGQQVTLRCSPKSGHDTVSWYQQALGQGPQFIFQYYEEEERQRGNFPDRFSGHQFPNYSSELNVNALLLGDSALYLCASSGDRDSPLHFGNGTRLTVT.

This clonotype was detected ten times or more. DNA for the CDR3: TGTGCCAGCAGTGTAGGTGTAGGGACTGAAGCTTTCTTT. It yields the protein CASSVGVGTEAFF. The chain combines TRBV2 with TRBJ1-1; no reliable D call. V was pared by 4 bases and J by 5 bases, with 11 bases between. This CDR3 spans 13 amino acids. Germline CDR1 reads SNHLY; CDR2 reads FYNNEI.

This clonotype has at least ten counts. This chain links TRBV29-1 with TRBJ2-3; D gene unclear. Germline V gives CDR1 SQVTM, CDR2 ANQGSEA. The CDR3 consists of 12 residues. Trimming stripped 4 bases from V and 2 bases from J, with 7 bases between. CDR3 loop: CSVGPFTDTQYF. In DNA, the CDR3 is TGCAGCGTTGGTCCTTTCACAGATACGCAGTATTTT.

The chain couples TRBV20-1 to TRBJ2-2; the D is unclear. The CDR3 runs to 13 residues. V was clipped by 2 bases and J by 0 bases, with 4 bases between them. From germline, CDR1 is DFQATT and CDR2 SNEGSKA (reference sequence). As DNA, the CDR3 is TGCAGTGCTAGACAATCGAACACCGGGGAGCTGTTTTTT. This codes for CSARQSNTGELFF.

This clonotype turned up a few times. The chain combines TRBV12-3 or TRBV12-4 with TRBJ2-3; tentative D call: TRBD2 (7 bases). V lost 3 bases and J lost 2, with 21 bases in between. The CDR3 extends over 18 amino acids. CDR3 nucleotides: TGTGCCAGCAGTTTTTTAGAAGGGGGGGCGCGGACCACAGATACGCAGTATTTT. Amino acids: CASSFLEGGARTTDTQYF.

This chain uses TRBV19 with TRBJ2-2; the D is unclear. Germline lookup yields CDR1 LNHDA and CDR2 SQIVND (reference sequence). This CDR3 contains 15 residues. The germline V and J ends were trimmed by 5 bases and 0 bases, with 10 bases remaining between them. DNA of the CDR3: TGTGCCAGTAGTCCCCGGGTCGCGAACACCGGGGAGCTGTTTTTT. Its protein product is CASSPRVANTGELFF.

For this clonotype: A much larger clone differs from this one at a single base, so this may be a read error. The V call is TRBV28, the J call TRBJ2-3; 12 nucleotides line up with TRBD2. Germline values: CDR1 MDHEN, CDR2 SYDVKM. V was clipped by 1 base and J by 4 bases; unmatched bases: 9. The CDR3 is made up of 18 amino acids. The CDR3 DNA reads TGTGCCAGCAGTTTATCACACCTAGCGGGGGGGCCTTCAGATACGCAGTATTTT. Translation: CASSLSHLAGGPSDTQYF. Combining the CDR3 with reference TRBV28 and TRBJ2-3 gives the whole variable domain DVKVTQSSRYLVKRTGEKVFLECVQDMDHENMFWYRQDPGLGLRLIYFSYDVKMKEKGDIPEGYSVSREKKERFSLILESASTNQTSMYLCASSLSHLAGGPSDTQYFGPGTRLTVL.